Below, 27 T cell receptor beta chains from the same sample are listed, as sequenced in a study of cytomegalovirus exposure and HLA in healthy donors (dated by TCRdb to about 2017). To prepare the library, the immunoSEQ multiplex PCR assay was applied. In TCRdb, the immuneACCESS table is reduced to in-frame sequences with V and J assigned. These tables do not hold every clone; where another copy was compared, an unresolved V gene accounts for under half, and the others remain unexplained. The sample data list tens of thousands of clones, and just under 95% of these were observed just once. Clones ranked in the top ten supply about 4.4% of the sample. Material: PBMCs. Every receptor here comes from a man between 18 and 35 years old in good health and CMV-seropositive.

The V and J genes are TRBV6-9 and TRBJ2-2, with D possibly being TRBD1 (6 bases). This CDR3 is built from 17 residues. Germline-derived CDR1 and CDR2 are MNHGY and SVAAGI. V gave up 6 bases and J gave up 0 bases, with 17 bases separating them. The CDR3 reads CASRPLWTETNTGELFF. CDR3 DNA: TGTGCCAGCAGGCCTCTCTGGACAGAAACGAACACCGGGGAGCTGTTTTTT.

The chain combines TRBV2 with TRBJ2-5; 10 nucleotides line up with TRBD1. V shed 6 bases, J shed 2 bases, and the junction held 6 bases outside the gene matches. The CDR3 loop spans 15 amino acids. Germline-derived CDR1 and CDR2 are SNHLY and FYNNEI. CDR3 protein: CASSLPGQGQETQYF. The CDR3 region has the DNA TGTGCCAGCAGCCTCCCGGGACAGGGGCAAGAGACCCAGTACTTC. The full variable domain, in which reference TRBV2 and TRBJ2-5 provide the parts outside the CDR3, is EPEVTQTPSHQVTQMGQEVILRCVPISNHLYFYWYRQILGQKVEFLVSFYNNEISEKSEIFDDQFSVERPDGSNFTLKIRSTKLEDSAMYFCASSLPGQGQETQYFGPGTRLLVL.

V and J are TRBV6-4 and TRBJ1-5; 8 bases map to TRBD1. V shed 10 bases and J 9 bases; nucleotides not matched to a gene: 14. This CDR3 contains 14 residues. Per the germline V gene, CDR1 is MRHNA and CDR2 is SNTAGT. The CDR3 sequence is CAKRRDRRPWPQHF. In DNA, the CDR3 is TGTGCCAAACGCCGGGACAGGCGTCCGTGGCCCCAGCATTTT.

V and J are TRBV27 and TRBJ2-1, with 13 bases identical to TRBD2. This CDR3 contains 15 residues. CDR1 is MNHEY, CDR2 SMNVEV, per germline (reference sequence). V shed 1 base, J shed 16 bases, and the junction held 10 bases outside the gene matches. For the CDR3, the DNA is TGTGCCAGCAGTTTATGCGGACTAGCGGGAGATCGGCAATTCTTC. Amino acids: CASSLCGLAGDRQFF.

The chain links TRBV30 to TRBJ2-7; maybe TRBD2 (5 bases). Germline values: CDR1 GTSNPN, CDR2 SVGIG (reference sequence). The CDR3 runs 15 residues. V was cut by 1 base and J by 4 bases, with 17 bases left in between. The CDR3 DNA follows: TGTGCCTGGAGTGACCCGGGCGGAGGCTTGTACGAGCAGTACTTC. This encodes CAWSDPGGGLYEQYF.

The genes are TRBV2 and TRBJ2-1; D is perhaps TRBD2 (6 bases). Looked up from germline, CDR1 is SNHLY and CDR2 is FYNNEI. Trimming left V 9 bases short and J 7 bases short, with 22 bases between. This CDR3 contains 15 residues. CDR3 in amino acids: CARTAARGAPNEQFF. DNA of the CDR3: TGTGCCAGAACTGCGGCCCGCGGGGCCCCTAATGAGCAGTTCTTC.

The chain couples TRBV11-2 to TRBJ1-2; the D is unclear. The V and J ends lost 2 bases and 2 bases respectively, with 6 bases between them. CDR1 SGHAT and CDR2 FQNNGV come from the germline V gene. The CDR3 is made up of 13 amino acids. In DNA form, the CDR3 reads TGTGCCAGCAGCTTAAACTCCAACTATGGCTACACCTTC. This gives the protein CASSLNSNYGYTF.

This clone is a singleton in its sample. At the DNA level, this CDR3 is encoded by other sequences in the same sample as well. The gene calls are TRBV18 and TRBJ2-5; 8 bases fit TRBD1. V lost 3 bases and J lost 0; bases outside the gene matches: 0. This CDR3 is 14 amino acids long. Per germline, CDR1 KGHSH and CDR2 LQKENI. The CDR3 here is CASSPGQDQETQYF. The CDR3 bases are TGTGCCAGCTCACCGGGACAGGACCAAGAGACCCAGTACTTC.

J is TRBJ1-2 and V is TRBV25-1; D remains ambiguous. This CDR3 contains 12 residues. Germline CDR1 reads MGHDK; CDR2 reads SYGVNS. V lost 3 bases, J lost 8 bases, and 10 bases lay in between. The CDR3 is CASSENSGGYTF. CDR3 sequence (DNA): TGTGCCAGCAGTGAGAACAGTGGGGGCTACACCTTC.

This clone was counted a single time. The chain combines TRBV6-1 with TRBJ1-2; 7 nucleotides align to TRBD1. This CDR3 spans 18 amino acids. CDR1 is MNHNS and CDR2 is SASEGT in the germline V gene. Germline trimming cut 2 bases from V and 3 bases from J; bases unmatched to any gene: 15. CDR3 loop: CASSELGEGALLHYGYTF. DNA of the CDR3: TGTGCCAGCAGTGAATTGGGAGAGGGGGCGCTTCTCCACTATGGCTACACCTTC.

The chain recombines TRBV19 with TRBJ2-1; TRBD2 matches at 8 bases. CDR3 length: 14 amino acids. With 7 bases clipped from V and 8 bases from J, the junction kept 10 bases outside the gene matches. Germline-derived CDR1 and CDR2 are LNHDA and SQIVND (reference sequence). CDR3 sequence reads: CASTASGGAYEQFF. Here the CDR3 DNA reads TGTGCCAGTACCGCGTCGGGGGGGGCCTATGAGCAGTTCTTC.

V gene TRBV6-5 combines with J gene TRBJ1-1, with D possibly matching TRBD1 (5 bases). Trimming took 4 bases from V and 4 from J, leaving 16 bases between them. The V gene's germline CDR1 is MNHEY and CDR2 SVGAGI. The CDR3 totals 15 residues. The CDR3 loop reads CASSFTGLQGTEAFF. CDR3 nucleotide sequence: TGTGCCAGCAGTTTTACGGGCCTCCAGGGCACTGAAGCTTTCTTT.

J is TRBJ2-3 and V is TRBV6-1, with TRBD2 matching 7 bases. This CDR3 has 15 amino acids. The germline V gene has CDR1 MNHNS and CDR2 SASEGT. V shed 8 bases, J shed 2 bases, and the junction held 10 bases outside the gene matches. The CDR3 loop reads CASFKSSGYTDTQYF. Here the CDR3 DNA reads TGTGCCAGCTTCAAGTCTAGCGGTTACACAGATACGCAGTATTTT.

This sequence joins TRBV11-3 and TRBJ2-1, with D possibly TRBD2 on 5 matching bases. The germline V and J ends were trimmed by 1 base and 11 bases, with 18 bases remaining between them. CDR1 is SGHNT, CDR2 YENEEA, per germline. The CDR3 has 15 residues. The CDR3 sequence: CASSLAGNHRVKQFF. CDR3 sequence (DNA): TGTGCCAGCAGCTTAGCGGGGAATCACCGGGTAAAGCAGTTCTTC. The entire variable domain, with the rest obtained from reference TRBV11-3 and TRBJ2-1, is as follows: EAGVVQSPRYKIIEKKQPVAFWCNPISGHNTLYWYLQNLGQGPELLIRYENEEAVDDSQLPKDRFSAERLKGVDSTLKIQPAELGDSAVYLCASSLAGNHRVKQFFGPGTRLTVL.

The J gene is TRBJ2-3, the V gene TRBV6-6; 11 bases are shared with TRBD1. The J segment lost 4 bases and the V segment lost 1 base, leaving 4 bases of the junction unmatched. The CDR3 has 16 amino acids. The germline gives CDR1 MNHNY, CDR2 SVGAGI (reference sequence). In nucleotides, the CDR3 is TGTGCCAGCAGTTACTTGGACAGGGGGCTAGCAGATACGCAGTATTTT. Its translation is CASSYLDRGLADTQYF.

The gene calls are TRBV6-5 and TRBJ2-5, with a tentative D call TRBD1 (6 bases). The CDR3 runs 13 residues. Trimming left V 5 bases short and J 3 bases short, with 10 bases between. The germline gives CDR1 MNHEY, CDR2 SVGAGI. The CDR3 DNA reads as TGTGCCAGCAGTCCTTCAGGGGAAGAGACCCAGTACTTC. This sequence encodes CASSPSGEETQYF.

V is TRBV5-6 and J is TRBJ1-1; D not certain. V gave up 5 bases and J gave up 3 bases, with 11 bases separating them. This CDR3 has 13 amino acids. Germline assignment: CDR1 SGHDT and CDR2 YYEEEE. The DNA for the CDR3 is TGTGCCAGCAGTCCCCTCGGGGACACTGAAGCTTTCTTT. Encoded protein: CASSPLGDTEAFF.

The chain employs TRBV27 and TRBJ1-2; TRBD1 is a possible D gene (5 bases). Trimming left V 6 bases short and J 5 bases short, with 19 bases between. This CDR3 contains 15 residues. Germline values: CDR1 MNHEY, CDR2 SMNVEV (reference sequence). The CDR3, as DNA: TGTGCCAGCAGAATGGGGCAGGGCGTTAAATATGGCTACACCTTC. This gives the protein CASRMGQGVKYGYTF.

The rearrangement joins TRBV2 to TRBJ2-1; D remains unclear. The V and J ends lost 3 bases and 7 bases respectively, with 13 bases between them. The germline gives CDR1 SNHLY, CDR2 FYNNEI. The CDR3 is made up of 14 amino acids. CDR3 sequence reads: CASSEVAEINEQFF. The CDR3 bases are TGTGCCAGCAGTGAGGTCGCAGAAATTAATGAGCAGTTCTTC. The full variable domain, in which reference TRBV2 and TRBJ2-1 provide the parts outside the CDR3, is EPEVTQTPSHQVTQMGQEVILRCVPISNHLYFYWYRQILGQKVEFLVSFYNNEISEKSEIFDDQFSVERPDGSNFTLKIRSTKLEDSAMYFCASSEVAEINEQFFGPGTRLTVL.

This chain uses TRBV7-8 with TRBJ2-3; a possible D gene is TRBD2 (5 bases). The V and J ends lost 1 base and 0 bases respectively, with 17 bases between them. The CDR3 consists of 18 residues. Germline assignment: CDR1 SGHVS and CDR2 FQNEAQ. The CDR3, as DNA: TGTGCCAGCAGCTTAGGGCGGATATTGGGAGCTAGCACAGATACGCAGTATTTT. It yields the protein CASSLGRILGASTDTQYF.

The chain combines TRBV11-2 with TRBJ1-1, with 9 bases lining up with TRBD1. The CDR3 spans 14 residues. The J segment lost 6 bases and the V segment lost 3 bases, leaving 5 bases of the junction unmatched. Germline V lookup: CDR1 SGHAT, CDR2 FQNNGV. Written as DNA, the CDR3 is TGTGCCAGCAGCTTCCGACAGGGGGGATCTGAAGCTTTCTTT. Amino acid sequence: CASSFRQGGSEAFF. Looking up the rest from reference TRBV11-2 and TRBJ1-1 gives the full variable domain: EAGVAQSPRYKIIEKRQSVAFWCNPISGHATLYWYQQILGQGPKLLIQFQNNGVVDDSQLPKDRFSAERLKGVDSTLKIQPAKLEDSAVYLCASSFRQGGSEAFFGQGTRLTVV.

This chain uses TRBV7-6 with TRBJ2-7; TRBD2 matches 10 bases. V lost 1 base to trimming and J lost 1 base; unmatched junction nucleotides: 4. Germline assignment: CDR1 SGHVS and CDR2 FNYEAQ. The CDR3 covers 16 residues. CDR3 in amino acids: CASSLGLAGESYEQYF. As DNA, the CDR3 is TGTGCCAGCAGCTTAGGGCTAGCGGGGGAGTCCTACGAGCAGTACTTC.

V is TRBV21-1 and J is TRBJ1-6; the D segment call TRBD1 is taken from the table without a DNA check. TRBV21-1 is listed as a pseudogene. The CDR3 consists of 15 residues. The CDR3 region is CASSKAQGENSPLHF. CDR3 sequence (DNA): TGTGCCAGCAGCAAAGCTCAGGGGGAGAATTCACCCCTCCACTTT.

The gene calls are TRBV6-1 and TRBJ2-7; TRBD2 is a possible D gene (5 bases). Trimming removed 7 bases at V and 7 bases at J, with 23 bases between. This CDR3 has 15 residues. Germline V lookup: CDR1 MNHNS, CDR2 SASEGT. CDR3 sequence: CASTSRAGEGWEQYF. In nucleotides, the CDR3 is TGTGCCAGCACCTCGCGGGCAGGTGAGGGATGGGAGCAGTACTTC.

The DNA of the CDR3 is TGTGCCAGCTCACCGGGGACAGGGATAACAGATACGCAGTATTTT. Translation: CASSPGTGITDTQYF. The J gene is TRBJ2-3, the V gene TRBV18; 9 positions match TRBD1. The CDR3 contains 15 residues. V was pared by 3 bases and J by 3 bases, with 4 bases of the junction left unmatched. In germline, CDR1 is KGHSH, CDR2 LQKENI.

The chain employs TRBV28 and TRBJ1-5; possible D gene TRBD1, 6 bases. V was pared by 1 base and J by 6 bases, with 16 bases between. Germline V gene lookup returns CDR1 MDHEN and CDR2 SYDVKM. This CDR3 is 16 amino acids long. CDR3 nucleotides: TGTGCCAGCAGTTTATTGGTACAGGGAGGGGGTCAGCCCCAGCATTTT. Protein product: CASSLLVQGGGQPQHF.

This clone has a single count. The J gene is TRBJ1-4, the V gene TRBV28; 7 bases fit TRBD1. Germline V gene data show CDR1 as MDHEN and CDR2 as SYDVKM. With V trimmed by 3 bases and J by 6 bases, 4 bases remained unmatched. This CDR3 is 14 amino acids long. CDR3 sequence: CASSFLGGDEKLFF. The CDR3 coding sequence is TGTGCCAGCAGTTTTTTAGGGGGCGATGAAAAACTGTTTTTT.